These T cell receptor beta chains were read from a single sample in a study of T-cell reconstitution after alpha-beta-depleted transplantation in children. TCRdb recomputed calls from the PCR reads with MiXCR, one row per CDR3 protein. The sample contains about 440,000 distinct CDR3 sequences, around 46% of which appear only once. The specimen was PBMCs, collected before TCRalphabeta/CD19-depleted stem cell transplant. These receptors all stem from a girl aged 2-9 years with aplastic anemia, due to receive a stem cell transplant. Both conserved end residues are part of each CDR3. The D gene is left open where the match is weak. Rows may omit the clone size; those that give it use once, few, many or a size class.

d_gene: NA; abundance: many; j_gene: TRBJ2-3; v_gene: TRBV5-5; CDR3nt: TGTGCCAGCAGCTTGAGTTACCCGGATACGCAGTATTTT; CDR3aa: CASSLSYPDTQYF
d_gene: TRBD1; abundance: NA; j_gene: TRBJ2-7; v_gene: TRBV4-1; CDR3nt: TGCGCCAGCAGCCAAGATCTTTACGGGACAGGGGGCTTCGAGCAGTACTTC; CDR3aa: CASSQDLYGTGGFEQYF
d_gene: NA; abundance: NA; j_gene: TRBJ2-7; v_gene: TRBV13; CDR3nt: TGTGCCAGCAGCTTAGCCGGGGCGCGCGTCTACGAGCAGTACTTC; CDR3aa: CASSLAGARVYEQYF
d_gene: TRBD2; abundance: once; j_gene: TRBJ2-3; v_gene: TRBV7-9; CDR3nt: TGTGCCAGCAGCTCGACTAGCGGGCTACGCACAGATACGCAGTATTTT; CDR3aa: CASSSTSGLRTDTQYF
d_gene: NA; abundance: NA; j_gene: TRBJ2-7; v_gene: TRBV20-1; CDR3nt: TGCAGTGCTAAATCGGCAGGGTCACCCGAGCAGTACTTC; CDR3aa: CSAKSAGSPEQYF
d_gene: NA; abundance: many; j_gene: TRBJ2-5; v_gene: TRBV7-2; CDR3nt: TGTGCCAGCAGCTTAGACCCAGGGCTGGAGACCCAGTACTTC; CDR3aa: CASSLDPGLETQYF
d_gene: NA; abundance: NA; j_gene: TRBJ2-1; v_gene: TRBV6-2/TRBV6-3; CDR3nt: TGTGCCAGCAGTTACTCGACTCCCTATGGAGAGCAGTTCTTC; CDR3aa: CASSYSTPYGEQFF
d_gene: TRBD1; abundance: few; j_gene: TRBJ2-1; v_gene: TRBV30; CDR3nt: TGTGCCTGGACTAATGACAGGGACTCCTACAATGAGCAGTTCTTC; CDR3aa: CAWTNDRDSYNEQFF
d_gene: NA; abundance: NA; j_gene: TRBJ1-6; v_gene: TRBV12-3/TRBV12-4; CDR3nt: TGTGCCAGCAGGATACGGACAGTTCAAAATAATTCACCCCTCCACTTT; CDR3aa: CASRIRTVQNNSPLHF
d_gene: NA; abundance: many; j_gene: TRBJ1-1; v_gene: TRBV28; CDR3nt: TGTGCCAGCAGTTCCCTCCGACAGGCTCAAGCTTTCTTT; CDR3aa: CASSSLRQAQAFF
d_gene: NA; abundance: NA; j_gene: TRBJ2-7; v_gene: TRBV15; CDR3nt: TGTGCCACCAGCAGAGATGGTCAGGGGTACGAGCAGTACTTC; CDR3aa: CATSRDGQGYEQYF
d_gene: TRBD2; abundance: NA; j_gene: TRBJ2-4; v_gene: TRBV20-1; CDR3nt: TGCAGTGCCAATCTAGCGGGGACTACCGGCATTCAGTACTTC; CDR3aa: CSANLAGTTGIQYF
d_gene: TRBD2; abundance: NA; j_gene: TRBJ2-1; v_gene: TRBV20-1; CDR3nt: TGCAGCGAACTAGCGGGGTACAATGAGCAGTTCTTC; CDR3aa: CSELAGYNEQFF
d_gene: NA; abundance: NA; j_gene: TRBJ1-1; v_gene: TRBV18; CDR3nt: TGTGCCAGCTCACCACCAAACACTGAAGCTTTCTTT; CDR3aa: CASSPPNTEAFF
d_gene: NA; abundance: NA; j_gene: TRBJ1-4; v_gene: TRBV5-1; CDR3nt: TGCGCCAGCAGCTTGTTGGCAGGTGGTACCGATGAAAAACTGTTTTTT; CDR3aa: CASSLLAGGTDEKLFF
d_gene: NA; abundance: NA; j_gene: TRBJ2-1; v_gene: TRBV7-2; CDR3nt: TGTGCCAGCAGCTTACCTCAGATATACTTTTACAATGAGCAGTTCTTC; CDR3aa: CASSLPQIYFYNEQFF
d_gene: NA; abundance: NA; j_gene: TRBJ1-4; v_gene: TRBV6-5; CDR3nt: TGTGCCAGCAGTTACCTGGGTGAAAAACTGTTTTTT; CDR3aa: CASSYLGEKLFF
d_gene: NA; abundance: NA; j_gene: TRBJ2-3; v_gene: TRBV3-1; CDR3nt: TGTGCCAGCACCATAGGAAGGGGGTCGATGAACACAGATACGCAGTATTTT; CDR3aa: CASTIGRGSMNTDTQYF
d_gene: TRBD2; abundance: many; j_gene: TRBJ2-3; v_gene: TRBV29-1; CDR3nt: TGCAGCCACTGGACTAGCGGGAGGGCCGGTTCAAATACGCAGTATTTT; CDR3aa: CSHWTSGRAGSNTQYF
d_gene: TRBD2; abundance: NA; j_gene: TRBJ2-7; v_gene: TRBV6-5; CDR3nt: TGTGCCAGCAGTTCGTACGGGACTAGCGACTACGAGCAGTACTTC; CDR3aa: CASSSYGTSDYEQYF
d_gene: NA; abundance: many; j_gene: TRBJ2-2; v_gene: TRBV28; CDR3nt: TGTGCCAGCAGTGGGTGGTTCGATGCCCCGAACACCGGGGAGCTGTTTTTT; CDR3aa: CASSGWFDAPNTGELFF
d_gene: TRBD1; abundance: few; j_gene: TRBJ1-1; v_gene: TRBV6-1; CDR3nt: TGTGCCAGCCACCGGGACAGCAGCCTGAACACTGAAGCTTTCTTT; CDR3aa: CASHRDSSLNTEAFF
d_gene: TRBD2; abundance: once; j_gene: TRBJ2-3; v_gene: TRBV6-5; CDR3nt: TGTGCCAGCAGTTACTCCGGACTAGCGGGGTTCATGGATACGCAGTATTTT; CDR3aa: CASSYSGLAGFMDTQYF
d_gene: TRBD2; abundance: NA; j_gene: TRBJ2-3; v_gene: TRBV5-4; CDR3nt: TGTGCCAGCAGAGAGACTAGCGGAATTACAGCGGATACGCAGTATTTT; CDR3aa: CASRETSGITADTQYF
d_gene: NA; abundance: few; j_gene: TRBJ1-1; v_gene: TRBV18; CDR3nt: TGTGCCAGCTCACCCAGGGTCGCGAACACTGAAGCTTTCTTT; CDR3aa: CASSPRVANTEAFF
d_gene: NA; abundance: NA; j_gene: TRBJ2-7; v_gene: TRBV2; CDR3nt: TGTGCCAGCACCGAACCGCAGGGGGGGCTCGAGCAGTACTTC; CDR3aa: CASTEPQGGLEQYF
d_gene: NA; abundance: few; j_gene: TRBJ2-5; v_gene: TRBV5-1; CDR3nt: TGCGCCAGCACACCCGGGGTCCTAGGTCAAGAGACCCAGTACTTC; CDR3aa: CASTPGVLGQETQYF
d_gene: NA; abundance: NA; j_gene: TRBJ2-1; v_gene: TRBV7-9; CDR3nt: TGTGCCAGCAGCTTAGACAGGAATGACGAGCAGTTCTTC; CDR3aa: CASSLDRNDEQFF
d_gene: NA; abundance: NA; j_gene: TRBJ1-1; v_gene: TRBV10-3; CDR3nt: TGTGCCATCAGTGAGTCGGGCGTAGAGGCTTTCTTT; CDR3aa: CAISESGVEAFF
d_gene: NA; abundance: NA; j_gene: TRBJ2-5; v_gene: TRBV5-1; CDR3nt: TGCGCCAGCAGCTTGTCAACCGTCCAAGAGACCCAGTACTTC; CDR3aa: CASSLSTVQETQYF
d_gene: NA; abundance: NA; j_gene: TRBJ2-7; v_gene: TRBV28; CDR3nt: TGTGCCAGCATGGAGGGGTTAACCTACGAGCAGTACTTC; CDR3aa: CASMEGLTYEQYF
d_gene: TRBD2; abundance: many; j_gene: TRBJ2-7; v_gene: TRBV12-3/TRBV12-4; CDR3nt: TGTGCCAGCAGTTCTCGACTAGCGGGGCACGAGCAGTACTTC; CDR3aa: CASSSRLAGHEQYF
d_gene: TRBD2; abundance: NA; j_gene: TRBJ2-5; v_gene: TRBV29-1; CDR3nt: TGCAGCGTTGAGGGACTAGCGTTCCAAGAGACCCAGTACTTC; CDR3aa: CSVEGLAFQETQYF
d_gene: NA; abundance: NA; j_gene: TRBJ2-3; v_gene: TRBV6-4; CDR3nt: TGTGCCAGCAGTGACCGTAGCGGAGACAGCACAGATACGCAGTATTTT; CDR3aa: CASSDRSGDSTDTQYF
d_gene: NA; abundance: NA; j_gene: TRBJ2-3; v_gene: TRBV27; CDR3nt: TGTGCCAGCAGTGACAGGTTCACAGATACGCAGTATTTT; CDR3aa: CASSDRFTDTQYF
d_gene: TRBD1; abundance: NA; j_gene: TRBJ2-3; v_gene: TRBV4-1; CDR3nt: TGCGCCAGCAGCTTGACAGGGAACACAGATACGCAGTATTTT; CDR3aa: CASSLTGNTDTQYF
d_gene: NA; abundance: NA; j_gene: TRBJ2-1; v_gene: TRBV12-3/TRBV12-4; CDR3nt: TGTGCCAGCAGTCCCGGTCTAGCGAGAGATGAGCAGTTCTTC; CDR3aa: CASSPGLARDEQFF
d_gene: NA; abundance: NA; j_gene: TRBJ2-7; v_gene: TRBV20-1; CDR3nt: TGCAGTGCTAGGCAGGCGGGACGTCCCTACGAGCAGTACTTC; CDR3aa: CSARQAGRPYEQYF
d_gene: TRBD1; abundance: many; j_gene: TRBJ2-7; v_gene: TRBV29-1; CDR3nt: TGCAGCGTTTTGGACAGGAACGAGCAGTACTTC; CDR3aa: CSVLDRNEQYF
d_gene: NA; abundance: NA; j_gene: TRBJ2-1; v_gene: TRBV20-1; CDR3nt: TGCAGTGCTAGAGGTCCCAGCGCTTATGAGCAGTTCTTC; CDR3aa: CSARGPSAYEQFF
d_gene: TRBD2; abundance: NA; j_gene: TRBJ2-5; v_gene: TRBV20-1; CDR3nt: TGCTGTGCTAGGGCAGCTAGCGGGAGGGCCGGGGAGACCCAGTACTTC; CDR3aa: CCARAASGRAGETQYF
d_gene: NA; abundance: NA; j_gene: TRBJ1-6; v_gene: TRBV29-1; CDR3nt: TGCAGGGCTTATCGGAATTCACCCCTCCACTTT; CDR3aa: CRAYRNSPLHF
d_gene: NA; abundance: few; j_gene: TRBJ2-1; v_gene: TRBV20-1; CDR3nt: TGCAGTGCTAGATCGATATACCGGAAGGCTAATGAGCAGTTCTTC; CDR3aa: CSARSIYRKANEQFF
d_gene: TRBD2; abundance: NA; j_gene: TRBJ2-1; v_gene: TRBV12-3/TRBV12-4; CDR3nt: TGTGCCAGCAGTCCCCTCCTTAGCGGGTCGGACAATGAGCAGTTCTTC; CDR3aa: CASSPLLSGSDNEQFF
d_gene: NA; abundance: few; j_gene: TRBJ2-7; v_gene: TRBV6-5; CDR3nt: TGTGCCAGCAGTCGGTTGGGCACTGCCTACGAGCAGTACTTC; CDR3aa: CASSRLGTAYEQYF
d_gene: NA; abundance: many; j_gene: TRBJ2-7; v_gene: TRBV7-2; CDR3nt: TGTGCCAGCACCGACTCGGAATACTACGAGCAGTACTTC; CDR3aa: CASTDSEYYEQYF
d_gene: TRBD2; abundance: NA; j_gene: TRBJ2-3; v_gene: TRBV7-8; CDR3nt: TGTGCCAGCAGCTTTACCCCCCGCGGGAGAGGAGATACGCAGTATTTT; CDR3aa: CASSFTPRGRGDTQYF
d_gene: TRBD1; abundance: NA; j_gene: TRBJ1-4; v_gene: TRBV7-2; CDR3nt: TGTGCCAGCAGCTTAGAGGGACAGGGGGAAAAACTGTTTTTT; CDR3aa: CASSLEGQGEKLFF
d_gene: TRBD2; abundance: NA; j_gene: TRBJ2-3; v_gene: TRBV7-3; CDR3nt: TGTGCCAGCAGCTTGGGGACTAGCGGGGGTCATAGCACAGATACGCAGTATTTT; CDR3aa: CASSLGTSGGHSTDTQYF
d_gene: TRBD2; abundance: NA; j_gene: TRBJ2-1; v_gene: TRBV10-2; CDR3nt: TGCGCCAGCAGTGAGGGGGGCGGGAGGTGGAATGAGCAGTTCTTC; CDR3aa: CASSEGGGRWNEQFF
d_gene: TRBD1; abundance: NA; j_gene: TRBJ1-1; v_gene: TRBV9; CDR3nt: TGTGCCAGCAGCGTACGGGACAGGGGGCCGGCTTTCTTT; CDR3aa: CASSVRDRGPAFF
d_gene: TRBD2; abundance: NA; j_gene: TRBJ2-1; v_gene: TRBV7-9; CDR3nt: TGTGCCAGCAGCCTTAGCGGGAGGGGGTCGAATGAGCAGTTCTTC; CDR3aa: CASSLSGRGSNEQFF
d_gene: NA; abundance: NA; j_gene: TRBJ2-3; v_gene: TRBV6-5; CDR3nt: TGTGCCAGCAGTTACTCCCCAGGAGGAGATACGCAGTATTTT; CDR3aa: CASSYSPGGDTQYF
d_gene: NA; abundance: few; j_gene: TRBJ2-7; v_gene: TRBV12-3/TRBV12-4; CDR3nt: TGTGCCAGCAGTCCGACCGGAGGGGACTACGAGCAGTACTTC; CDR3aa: CASSPTGGDYEQYF
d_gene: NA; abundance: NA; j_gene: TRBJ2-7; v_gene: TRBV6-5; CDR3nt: TGTGCCAGCAGTTTCGTCCGGGACGGCTCCTACGAGCAGTACTTC; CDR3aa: CASSFVRDGSYEQYF
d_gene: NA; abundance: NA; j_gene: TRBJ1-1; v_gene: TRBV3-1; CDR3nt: TGTGCCAGCAGCCAAGGGGGGGGGCTACACACTGAAGCTTTCTTT; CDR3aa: CASSQGGGLHTEAFF
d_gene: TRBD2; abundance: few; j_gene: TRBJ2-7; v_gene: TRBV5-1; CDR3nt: TGCGCCAGCAGCCCGAGCGGGGGGAACTACGAGCAGTACTTC; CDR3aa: CASSPSGGNYEQYF